Following are 21 T cell receptor beta chains from one sample sequenced in a study of T cells in Graves' hyperthyroidism and ophthalmopathy. TCR beta CDR3 regions were amplified from RNA. In the first-round RT-PCR of the TCR CDR3, the HTBI primer set was used. TCRdb processed the multiplex PCR reads anew with MiXCR; each CDR3 protein has one entry. Among roughly 500,000 distinct CDR3 sequences listed, approximately 44% were seen once. Material: peripheral blood or thyroid tissue (not recorded which). The source is an adult woman with Graves' disease, either hyperthyroidism or ophthalmopathy (not recorded which).

The chain combines TRBV20-1 with TRBJ2-3; D possibly uses TRBD1 or TRBD2 (6 bases each). The CDR3 consists of 16 residues. V dropped 3 bases and J dropped 5 bases, with 21 bases sitting between them. CDR1 DFQATT and CDR2 SNEGSKA come from the germline V gene (reference sequence). The CDR3 coding sequence is TGCAGTGCTAGGGGGGGCGGGGTGAAGGAAATAGATACGCAGTATTTT. This codes for CSARGGGVKEIDTQYF.

This clonotype was detected a few times. The rearrangement joins TRBV2 to TRBJ2-2; 15 nucleotides line up with TRBD2. CDR3 length: 14 residues. Germline CDR1 SNHLY, CDR2 FYNNEI. The V gene end was trimmed by 6 bases and the J gene end by 7 bases; junction bases not matched to a gene: 0. This CDR3 is CASRGLAGGGELFF. CDR3 nucleotides: TGTGCCAGCAGGGGACTAGCGGGAGGCGGGGAGCTGTTTTTT.

Many counts were recorded for this clonotype. This sequence joins TRBV11-2 and TRBJ2-5; the D gene is possibly TRBD2 (6 bases). This CDR3 has 18 residues. The germline V and J ends were trimmed by 1 base and 0 bases, with 18 bases remaining between them. Germline CDR1 is SGHAT and CDR2 is FQNNGV. CDR3 amino acids: CASSLGIPSGLYQETQYF. The DNA of the CDR3 is TGTGCCAGCAGCTTAGGGATCCCCAGCGGGCTGTACCAAGAGACCCAGTACTTC.

The chain employs TRBV24-1 and TRBJ1-1; a possible D gene is TRBD1 (5 bases). Trimming took 0 bases from V and 10 from J, leaving 11 bases between them. CDR1 is KGHDR, CDR2 SFDVKD, per germline. The CDR3 has 13 residues. The chain's CDR3 is CATSDLTPGGAFF. The CDR3 DNA reads as TGTGCCACCAGTGATTTGACACCCGGGGGAGCTTTCTTT.

This clonotype was detected ten times or more. The chain uses TRBV2 and TRBJ2-5; D uncertain. CDR1 is SNHLY and CDR2 is FYNNEI in the germline V gene. The CDR3 extends over 11 amino acids. Trimming cost V 8 bases and J 5 bases, with 9 bases left between them. The DNA for the CDR3 is TGTGCCAGCGGGGATTGGGAGACCCAGTACTTC. It codes for CASGDWETQYF.

In this sample, this clonotype turned up a few times. The chain has TRBV5-4 and TRBJ2-2; 10 bases align to TRBD2. Trimming took 0 bases from V and 1 from J; bases not matched to a gene: 3. This CDR3 comprises 17 residues. CDR1 and CDR2 (germline): SGHNT, YYREEE (reference sequence). CDR3 sequence reads: CASSLASGSLNTGELFF. In DNA form, the CDR3 reads TGTGCCAGCAGCTTGGCTAGCGGGAGTTTGAACACCGGGGAGCTGTTTTTT.

The CDR3 protein is CAISEGEGVETQYF. DNA of the CDR3: TGTGCCATCAGTGAGGGTGAGGGTGTGGAGACCCAGTACTTC. The chain links TRBV10-3 to TRBJ2-5; D is possibly TRBD2 (5 bases). Trimming stripped 2 bases from V and 5 bases from J, with 12 bases between. Looked up from germline, CDR1 is ENHRY and CDR2 is SYGVKD. The CDR3 sequence is 14 residues long.

The chain links TRBV9 to TRBJ2-7, with 7 bases matching TRBD2. This CDR3 comprises 12 residues. Germline assignment: CDR1 SGDLS and CDR2 YYNGEE. The junction had 8 bases not matched to a gene; V was cut back by 7 bases and J by 7 bases. The CDR3 spells CASGGGSQEQYF. The CDR3, as DNA: TGTGCCAGCGGGGGGGGGAGCCAAGAGCAGTACTTC.

The count of this clonotype is one. The chain carries TRBV7-2 and TRBJ1-2; D is unresolved. The CDR3 sequence is 14 residues long. Trimming removed 1 base at V and 2 bases at J, with 8 bases between. Germline V gene data show CDR1 as SGHTA and CDR2 as FQGNSA. CDR3 loop: CASSLGSVNYGYTF. The CDR3 nucleotides read TGTGCCAGCAGCTTAGGCTCAGTGAACTATGGCTACACCTTC. Based on the CDR3 plus reference TRBV7-2 and TRBJ1-2, the full variable domain is GAGVSQSPSNKVTEKGKDVELRCDPISGHTALYWYRQSLGQGLEFLIYFQGNSAPDKSGLPSDRFSAERTGGSVSTLTIQRTQQEDSAVYLCASSLGSVNYGYTFGSGTRLTVV.

The chain carries TRBV29-1 and TRBJ2-2; D might be TRBD2 (6 bases). Germline CDR1 reads SQVTM; CDR2 reads ANQGSEA. This CDR3 contains 14 residues. V lost 8 bases to trimming and J lost 0 bases, with 13 bases between them. The CDR3 nucleotides are TGCAGCACCTCGGGAGCCCCGAACACCGGGGAGCTGTTTTTT. This encodes CSTSGAPNTGELFF.

At least ten counts were recorded for this clonotype. The J gene is TRBJ2-7, the V gene TRBV9, with 10 bases lining up with TRBD1. CDR3 length: 14 residues. Germline loops: CDR1 SGDLS, CDR2 YYNGEE. V trimming: 4 bases; J trimming: 5 bases; junction bases outside the gene matches: 6. CDR3 in amino acids: CASSPTGTGDEQYF. For the CDR3, the DNA is TGTGCCAGCAGCCCAACCGGGACAGGGGACGAGCAGTACTTC.

This clonotype was seen ten or more times. This chain links TRBV7-2 with TRBJ1-2, with 9 bases matching TRBD1. The germline V gene encodes CDR1 SGHTA and CDR2 FQGNSA. The CDR3 sequence is 13 residues long. Unmatched junction bases numbered 6, after V lost 5 bases and J lost 8 bases. The CDR3, as DNA: TGTGCCAGCAGCCGGACAGGGGTGGAGGGCTACACCTTC. Translation: CASSRTGVEGYTF.

The sample holds many counts of this clonotype. The V gene is TRBV2, the J gene TRBJ1-6; the match to TRBD1 covers 9 bases. Per the germline V gene, CDR1 is SNHLY and CDR2 is FYNNEI. The CDR3 totals 15 residues. V dropped 5 bases and J dropped 5; count of bases not matched to a gene: 4. This CDR3 is CASSPGTGNNSPLHF. CDR3 in DNA: TGTGCCAGCAGTCCCGGGACAGGGAATAATTCACCCCTCCACTTT. The whole variable domain, filled in from reference TRBV2 and TRBJ1-6, reads EPEVTQTPSHQVTQMGQEVILRCVPISNHLYFYWYRQILGQKVEFLVSFYNNEISEKSEIFDDQFSVERPDGSNFTLKIRSTKLEDSAMYFCASSPGTGNNSPLHFGNGTRLTVT.

This clonotype was counted at least ten times. The chain is built from TRBV6-6 and TRBJ1-4; D gene unclear. V was shortened by 6 bases and J by 6 bases, with 17 bases between the two germline ends. There are 15 residues in the CDR3. Per the germline V gene, CDR1 is MNHNY and CDR2 is SVGAGI (reference sequence). The DNA for the CDR3 is TGTGCCAGCAGGGAAGATCCAGGAGCCGATGAAAAACTGTTTTTT. Protein product: CASREDPGADEKLFF.

The chain couples TRBV10-3 to TRBJ1-6; 7 bases are shared with TRBD1. The CDR3 sequence is 14 residues long. Germline V gene sequence: CDR1 ENHRY, CDR2 SYGVKD. Trimming cost V 7 bases and J 5 bases; bases outside gene matches: 5. CDR3: CAINPTGDNSPLHF. CDR3 DNA: TGTGCCATCAACCCCACAGGGGATAATTCACCCCTCCACTTT.

The CDR3 loop reads CAISARPYNSGTYEQYF. CDR3 in DNA: TGTGCCATCAGTGCTAGACCCTACAATAGCGGAACCTACGAGCAGTACTTC. V is TRBV10-3 and J is TRBJ2-7, with D tentatively TRBD2 (6 bases). There are 17 residues in the CDR3. Per germline, CDR1 ENHRY and CDR2 SYGVKD. Trimming took 4 bases from V and 2 from J, leaving 21 bases between them.

The rearrangement joins TRBV7-9 to TRBJ2-1, with a weak D call TRBD2 (6 bases). CDR1 SEHNR and CDR2 FQNEAQ come from the germline V gene (reference sequence). This CDR3 comprises 13 residues. V lost 5 bases and J lost 12, with 17 bases in between. The CDR3 nucleotides read TGTGCCAGCAGCAGATGGGACTCCCTCAGGCAGTTCTTC. Translation gives CASSRWDSLRQFF.

This clonotype was seen many times. V usage is TRBV5-1 and J usage is TRBJ1-5; weak D call: TRBD1 (6 bases). Germline loops: CDR1 SGHRS, CDR2 YFSETQ. The ends were cut back, 3 bases at V and 3 bases at J, with 13 bases in the middle. The CDR3 consists of 15 residues. The CDR3: CASSSQQGDNQPQHF. Written as DNA, the CDR3 is TGCGCCAGCAGCTCACAACAGGGAGACAATCAGCCCCAGCATTTT.

The V and J genes are TRBV5-1 and TRBJ2-7; TRBD1 matches 9 bases. Germline CDR1 and CDR2: SGHRS and YFSETQ. The CDR3 runs to 13 residues. V lost 3 bases, J lost 8 bases, and 6 bases stayed unmatched. CDR3 amino acids: CASSSGTGPQQYF. For the CDR3, the DNA is TGCGCCAGCAGCTCCGGGACAGGGCCCCAGCAGTACTTC.

At least ten counts were recorded for this clonotype. The V call is TRBV20-1, the J call TRBJ2-7; possibly TRBD1 or TRBD2 for D (5 bases each). The germline V and J ends were trimmed by 4 bases and 1 base, with 20 bases remaining between them. Germline-derived CDR1 and CDR2 are DFQATT and SNEGSKA (reference sequence). The CDR3 sequence is 16 residues long. Written as DNA, the CDR3 is TGCAGTGCTAAGGATGGGACCATCGGATTGTCCTACGAGCAGTACTTC. Amino acids: CSAKDGTIGLSYEQYF.

This clonotype was detected ten times or more. The J gene is TRBJ2-7, the V gene TRBV9; 7 bases are shared with TRBD2. V was pared by 2 bases and J by 1 base, with 9 bases of the junction left unmatched. The CDR3 has 16 residues. The germline V gene has CDR1 SGDLS and CDR2 YYNGEE. The CDR3 DNA sequence: TGTGCCAGCAGCGTGCTGGGCGGGAGTGCATCCTACGAGCAGTACTTC. This encodes CASSVLGGSASYEQYF.